The clone carrying this T cell receptor beta chain showed up just a few times. Its antigen is unknown. The CDR3 sequence is 13 residues long. Germline V gene lookup returns CDR1 LNHNV and CDR2 YYDKDF (reference sequence). With 6 bases clipped from V and 15 bases from J, the junction kept 11 bases outside the gene matches. The source of the sample is a study of T cells after yellow fever vaccination. Study overall: Fractions of limited cellularity were prepared by means of SMART-Seq v4 Ultra Low Input.

Whole-study results and caveats: The booster response re-showed most primary clones: 96% CD4, more than 80% CD8. Abundant bulk-derived clonotypes could contaminate FACS-sorted repertoires.

The TCR cDNA carried a universal primer site and UMIs from 5'RACE template switching. TCRdb recomputed calls from the 5' RACE reads with MiXCR, one row per CDR3 protein. In the table there are about 360,000 distinct CDR3 sequences, 6.2% of which are singletons. The receptor's source is a man younger than 45 who received the YFV17D yellow fever vaccine. The source was PBMCs, collected 5 days after the yellow fever booster vaccination. This chain links TRBV15 with TRBJ2-1; TRBD2 matches at 10 bases. The CDR3: CATRGITSGKAFF. The CDR3 bases are TGTGCCACCAGAGGAATAACTAGCGGGAAGGCGTTCTTC.